These T cell receptor beta chains were read from a single sample in a study of cytomegalovirus exposure and HLA in healthy donors. Clones were sequenced by immunoSEQ multiplex PCR, and TCRdb holds only the in-frame ones, with some missing. This repertoire includes 100,000 to 150,000 clones. Sequenced sample: PBMCs. These receptors were collected from a man younger than 40 in good health and CMV-seronegative. The conserved cysteine and the conserved F or W are not part of the CDR3 here.

V gene	CDR3 protein
TRBV6-1	ASSLIGGGREKLF
TRBV4-2	ASSQDPSGIAVDTQY
TRBV5-4	ASSVDSFTYEQY
TRBV15	ATSREGGLESTEAF
TRBV5-4	ASSSEPDRVNTGELF
TRBV5-6	ASSLMAGIYNEQF
TRBV27	ASSPTGGAEGYT
TRBV6-1	ASSVGRDFDEQY
TRBV15	ATSESDRGINEKLF
TRBV14	ASSQEPSGSLSGELF
TRBV4-1	ASSQDRTGSFEPQH
TRBV2	ASSETLGLDTQY
TRBV23-1	ASSQFERSKTSSYEQY
TRBV6-1	ASRGTRNEQF
TRBV7-2	ASSLGPGTSASYEQY
TRBV6-5	ASSSIRQGNTIY
TRBV10-3	AISDAGVAYTQY
TRBV19	ASRPTGLASSEQF
TRBV7-2	ASSTDSYEQY
TRBV4-3	ASSQGGGVMNTEAF
TRBV10-1	ASSHPGQGRIGWSTEAF
TRBV5-8	ASSPGTSSYNEQF
TRBV7-2	ASSQGADYNQPQH
TRBV28	ASSLWASGLDTQY
TRBV5-6	ASSFSRWESYT
TRBV4-3	ASSRSGGVDNEQF
TRBV5-4	ASSFRGYGYT
TRBV11-3	ASSLVSGGLSEQY
TRBV10-3	AISGGAEQF
TRBV9	ASSGGQGGTEAF
TRBV6-6	ASSLLGHTSYQPQH
TRBV30	ASDTPEGTIY
TRBV19	ASSLYRVGREGLTDTQY
TRBV11-2	ASSLDLRGIGF
TRBV30	AWSSKAGGPRGEQF
TRBV9	ASSVRPGTSGINEQF
TRBV15	ATSRQLNTEAF
TRBV19	ASSGTGGVYEQY
TRBV5-1	ASSLGQERAKNIQY
TRBV25-1	ASSGQGAHSTDTQY
TRBV7-3	ASSSERGKREDEQF